This TCR beta chain is from a study of neurological immune-mediated disorders. In its sample, this clonotype was seen many times. Its target is unknown. 2 million PBMCs stored at -80 C were the source of the unsorted libraries. 5'RACE employing 10-nucleotide random UMIs yielded the cDNA. TCRdb recomputed calls from the 5' RACE reads with MiXCR, one row per CDR3 protein. Of some 57,000 distinct CDR3 sequences in the sample, around 4.8% are singletons; the top ten hold around 3.5%. This CDR3 spans 14 amino acids. Trimming stripped 5 bases from V and 4 bases from J, with 11 bases between. The V gene's germline CDR1 is SGHAT and CDR2 FQDESV (reference sequence). Study-wide results and caveats: According to phylogenetic grouping, one related-CDR3 cluster, a possible signature, contained the repertoires of 18 of 34 multiple sclerosis patients. HTLV-1-associated myelopathy had the most TCR clonal expansion, and multiple sclerosis had the least, less than healthy controls.

This chain joins TRBV11-1 and TRBJ2-2; D is unresolved. The TCR comes from a woman aged 45-65 years with multiple sclerosis. The sequencing input was PBMCs. In DNA form, the CDR3 reads TGTGCCAGCAGCCCCCGTTTGGGCACCGGGGAGCTGTTTTTT. This encodes CASSPRLGTGELFF.